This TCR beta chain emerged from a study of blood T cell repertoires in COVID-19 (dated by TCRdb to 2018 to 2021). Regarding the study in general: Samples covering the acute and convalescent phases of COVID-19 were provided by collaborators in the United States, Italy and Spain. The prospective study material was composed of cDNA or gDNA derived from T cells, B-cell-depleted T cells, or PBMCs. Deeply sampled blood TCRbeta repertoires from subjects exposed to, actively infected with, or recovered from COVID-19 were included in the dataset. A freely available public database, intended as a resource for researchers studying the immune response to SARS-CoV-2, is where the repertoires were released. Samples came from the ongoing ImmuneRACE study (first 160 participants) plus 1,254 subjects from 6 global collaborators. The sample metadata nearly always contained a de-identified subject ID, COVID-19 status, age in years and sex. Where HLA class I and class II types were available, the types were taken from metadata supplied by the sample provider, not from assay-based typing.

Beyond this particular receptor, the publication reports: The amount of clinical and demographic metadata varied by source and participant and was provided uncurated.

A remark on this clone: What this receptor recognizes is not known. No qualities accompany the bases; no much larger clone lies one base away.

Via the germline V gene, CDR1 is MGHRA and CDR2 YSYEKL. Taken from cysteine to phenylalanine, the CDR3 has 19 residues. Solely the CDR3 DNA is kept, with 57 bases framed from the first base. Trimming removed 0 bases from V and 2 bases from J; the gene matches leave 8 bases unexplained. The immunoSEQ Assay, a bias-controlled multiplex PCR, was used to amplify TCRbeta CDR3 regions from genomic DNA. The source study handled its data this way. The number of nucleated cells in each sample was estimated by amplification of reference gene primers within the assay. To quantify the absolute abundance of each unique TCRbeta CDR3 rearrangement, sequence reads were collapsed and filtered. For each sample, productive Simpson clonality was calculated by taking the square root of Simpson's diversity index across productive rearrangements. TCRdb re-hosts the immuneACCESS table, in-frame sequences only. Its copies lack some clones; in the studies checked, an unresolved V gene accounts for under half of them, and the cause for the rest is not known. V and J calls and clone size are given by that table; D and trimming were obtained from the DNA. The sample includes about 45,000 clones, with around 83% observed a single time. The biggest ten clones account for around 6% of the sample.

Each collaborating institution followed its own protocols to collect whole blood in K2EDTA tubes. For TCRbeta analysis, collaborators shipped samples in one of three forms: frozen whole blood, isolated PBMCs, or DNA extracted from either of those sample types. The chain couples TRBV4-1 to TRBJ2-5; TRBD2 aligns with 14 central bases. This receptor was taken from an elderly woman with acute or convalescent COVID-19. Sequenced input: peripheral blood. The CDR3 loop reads CASSQDRGTSGGRQETQYF. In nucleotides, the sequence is TGCGCCAGCAGCCAAGATCGAGGGACTAGCGGGGGTCGACAAGAGACCCAGTACTTC.